This T cell receptor beta chain came from a study of blood T cells in healthy people across ages (dated by TCRdb to about 2015). Concerning the study at large: In model experiments, template switching captured about one uniquely barcoded TCR beta cDNA molecule for every two T cells. For two donors (one aged 18 to 29 and one aged 80 or older), the study analyzed two additional independent replicas of 1 million unique cDNA reads from the same blood draw. To avoid experimental bias, donors of different ages were randomly spread across the sequencing lanes. Age-related changes in TCR beta repertoire diversity were measured in the study by deep sequencing normalized with unique cDNA molecular identifiers. The donors were split into four age groups: young (average about 16 years), middle-aged (roughly 39), aged (over 55) and long-lived (under 90). Paper-wide results and their limitations: Because the CMV infection status of the donors was unknown, age-related changes in expanded clonotypes may potentially have been confounded. Bulk unsorted PBMC profiling prevented conclusive comparison of naive and antigen-experienced compartments. Observed TCR beta diversity per million T cells fell roughly linearly with age, and a significant reduction was already apparent by age around 44. Estimates of total diversity based on one million sequenced T cells were considered lower bounds and underestimates. Compared with the aged group, the long-lived group had more naive CD4+ T cells, fewer expanded clones and increased TCR diversity, a pattern suggesting age selection. A strong correlation was found between observed TCR beta diversity and the percentage of naive T cells measured by flow cytometry.

Receptors were amplified or captured by 5' RACE. Data came from an Illumina HiSeq 2500. The second PCR ran for about 6 to 11 cycles and used a J-beta primer mix along with a sample-barcoded 5' primer. Each TCR beta cDNA molecule received a unique molecular identifier from a template-switch 5' adaptor carrying 12 random nucleotides. Each sample yielded at least 2.5 million CDR3-containing paired-end reads. All of the RNA was converted into first-strand cDNA using the Mint cDNA synthesis kit, with a TRBC-specific oligonucleotide serving as the primer. All cDNA was treated with uracil-DNA glycosylase and then went through a first 18-cycle PCR with the universal primers M1SS and BC2_uni_R. The published analysis was carried out like this. Each sample was normalized by randomly selecting 1 million high-quality reads, each carrying a distinct molecular identifier. Reads sharing molecular identifiers were discarded rather than binned into consensus sequences. MiTCR, run with a Q25 quality threshold and the strictest error-elimination algorithm, handled CDR3 identification, clonotype clustering and error correction. A nonparametric unseen species model using Euler transformation provided a lower-bound estimate of total TCR beta diversity. TCRdb handled the public reads itself, with Q25 trimming in fastp and clone calling in MiXCR, and kept productive beta chains. Rows are unified per CDR3 protein, each entry keeping the most common DNA and genes. TCRdb, rather than the study authors, made the V and J calls. Present in this sample are some 1.5 million distinct CDR3 sequences, roughly 27% of which were seen just once. The ten largest clonotypes hold 7% to 9% of the sample.

V has 5 bases trimmed and J has 0 bases trimmed; junction bases matching no gene number 8. For CDR1 and CDR2, the germline V gene lists SNHLY and FYNNEI. From the cysteine through the phenylalanine, the CDR3 covers 16 amino acids. The entry retains the CDR3 DNA only, 48 bases that are in frame from base 1. The roughly 39 donors, aged roughly 6 to 95 years, were systemically healthy Caucasian individuals from Russia. Each donor gave ten milliliters of peripheral blood, collected into EDTA-treated Vacutainer tubes. Ficoll-Paque density-gradient centrifugation was used to isolate PBMCs, with at least 6.5 million per sample. Trizol reagent was used to extract total RNA from the PBMCs, yielding at least 6 micrograms per sample. The percentages of naive CD45RAhigh/CD27high T cells were determined by flow cytometry on a PBMC aliquot from every donor. The sample holds a few counts of this clonotype. Its antigen is not yet known. No per-base quality is available; no much larger clone lies one base away.

The sequencing sample was made of blood. This TCR was recovered from a woman aged 25 to 45 in good health. In this chain, TRBV2 is recombined with TRBJ2-3, with 7 bases aligning to TRBD1. The nucleotides are TGTGCCAGCAGTCTCTATATGACAGGGAGCACAGATACGCAGTATTTT. Its translation reads: CASSLYMTGSTDTQYF.